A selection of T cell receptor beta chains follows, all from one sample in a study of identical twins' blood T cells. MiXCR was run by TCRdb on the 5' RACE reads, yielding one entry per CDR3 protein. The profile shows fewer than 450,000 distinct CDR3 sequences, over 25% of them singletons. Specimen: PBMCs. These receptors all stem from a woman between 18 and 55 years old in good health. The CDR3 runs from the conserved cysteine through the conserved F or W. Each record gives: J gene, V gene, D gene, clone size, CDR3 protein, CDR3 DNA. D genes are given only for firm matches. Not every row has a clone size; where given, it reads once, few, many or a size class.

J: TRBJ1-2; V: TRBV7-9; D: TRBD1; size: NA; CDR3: CASSLNRDSPYGYTF; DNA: TGTGCCAGCAGCTTAAACCGGGACAGTCCGTATGGCTACACCTTC
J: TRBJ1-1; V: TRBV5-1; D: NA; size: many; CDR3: CASSLVRQGTEAFF; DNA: TGCGCCAGCAGCTTGGTGAGGCAGGGAACTGAAGCTTTCTTT
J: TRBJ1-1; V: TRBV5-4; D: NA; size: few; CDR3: CASRASGGRTEAFF; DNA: TGTGCCAGCAGAGCGTCCGGGGGCCGCACTGAAGCTTTCTTT
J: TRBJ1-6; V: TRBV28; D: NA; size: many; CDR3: CASSLGGSYNSPLHF; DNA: TGTGCCAGCAGTTTGGGGGGTTCCTATAATTCACCCCTCCACTTT
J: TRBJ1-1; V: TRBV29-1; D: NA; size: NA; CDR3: CSVWGLPRAEAFF; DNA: TGCAGCGTCTGGGGCCTCCCCCGGGCTGAAGCTTTCTTT
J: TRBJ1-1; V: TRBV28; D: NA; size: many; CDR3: CASSLLGRTEAFF; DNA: TGTGCCAGCAGTTTATTAGGTAGAACTGAAGCTTTCTTT
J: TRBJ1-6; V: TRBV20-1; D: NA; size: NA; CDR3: CSAGPRAGSPLHF; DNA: TGCAGTGCTGGTCCCAGGGCTGGTTCACCCCTCCACTTT
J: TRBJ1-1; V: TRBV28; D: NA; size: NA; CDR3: CASSLLGGEAFF; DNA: TGTGCCAGCAGTTTATTGGGGGGCGAAGCTTTCTTT
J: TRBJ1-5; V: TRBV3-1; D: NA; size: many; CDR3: CASSQSQGNQPQHF; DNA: TGTGCCAGCAGCCAATCCCAGGGTAATCAGCCCCAGCATTTT
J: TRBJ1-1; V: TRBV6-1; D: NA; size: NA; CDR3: CASDQGMITEAFF; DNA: TGTGCCAGTGACCAGGGGATGATCACTGAAGCTTTCTTT
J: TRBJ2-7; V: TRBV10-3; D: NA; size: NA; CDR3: CAIREGEQYF; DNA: TGTGCCATCAGAGAGGGGGAGCAGTACTTC
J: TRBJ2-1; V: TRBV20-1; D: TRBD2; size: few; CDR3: CSSGRRGSRNEQFF; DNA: TGCAGCTCCGGACGCCGCGGGAGTCGAAATGAGCAGTTCTTC
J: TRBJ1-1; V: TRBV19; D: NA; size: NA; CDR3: CASTSYRDEAFF; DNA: TGTGCCAGTACCTCGTATAGGGACGAAGCTTTCTTT
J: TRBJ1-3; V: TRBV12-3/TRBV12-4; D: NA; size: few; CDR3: CASSLRNRVGNTIYF; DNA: TGTGCCAGCAGTTTAAGAAACAGGGTCGGAAACACCATATATTTT
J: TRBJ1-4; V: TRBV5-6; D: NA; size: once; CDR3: CASSLDRQGIERLFF; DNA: TGTGCCAGCAGCTTGGATCGGCAGGGGATTGAAAGACTGTTTTTT
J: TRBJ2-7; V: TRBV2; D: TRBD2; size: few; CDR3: CASSVGTRTHEQYF; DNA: TGTGCCAGCAGTGTGGGGACTAGGACCCACGAGCAGTACTTC
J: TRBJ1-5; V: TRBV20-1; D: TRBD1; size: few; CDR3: CSARGGTGGQPQHF; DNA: TGCAGTGCCAGGGGGGGCACAGGAGGCCAGCCCCAGCATTTT
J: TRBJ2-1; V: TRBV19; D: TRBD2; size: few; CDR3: CASSNLWEGSSYNEQFF; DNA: TGTGCCAGTAGTAACCTCTGGGAGGGGAGCTCCTACAATGAGCAGTTCTTC
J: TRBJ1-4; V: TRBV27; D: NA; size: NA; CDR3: CASRVTPRTEKLFF; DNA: TGTGCCAGCAGGGTTACTCCTCGGACAGAAAAACTGTTTTTT
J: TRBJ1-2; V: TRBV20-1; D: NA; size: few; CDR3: CSAPDRDYGYTF; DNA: TGCAGTGCTCCTGACAGAGACTATGGCTACACCTTC
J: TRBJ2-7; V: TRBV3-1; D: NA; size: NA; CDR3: CASGLAYEQYF; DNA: TGTGCCAGCGGGTTAGCCTACGAGCAGTACTTC
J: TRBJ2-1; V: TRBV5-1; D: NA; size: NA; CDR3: CASRVDYLEQFF; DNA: TGCGCCAGCAGAGTTGACTACCTAGAGCAGTTCTTC
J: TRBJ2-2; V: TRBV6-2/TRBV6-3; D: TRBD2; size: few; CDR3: CASRERRLAGHTGELFF; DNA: TGTGCCAGCAGGGAACGACGACTAGCGGGACACACCGGGGAGCTGTTTTTT
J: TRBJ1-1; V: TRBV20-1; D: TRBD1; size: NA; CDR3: CSAPGGQGTEAFF; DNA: TGCAGTGCCCCCGGAGGACAGGGGACTGAAGCTTTCTTT
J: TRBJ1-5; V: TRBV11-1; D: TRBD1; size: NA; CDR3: CVSSLTGDQPQHF; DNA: TGTGTCAGCAGCTTAACAGGGGATCAGCCCCAGCATTTT
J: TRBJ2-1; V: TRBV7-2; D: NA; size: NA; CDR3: CASRRGGRSNNEQFF; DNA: TGTGCCAGTCGGCGTGGAGGCCGCAGCAACAATGAACAGTTCTTC
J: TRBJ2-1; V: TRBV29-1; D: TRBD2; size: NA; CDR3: CSVSGGSIYNEQFF; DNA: TGCAGCGTATCCGGGGGGTCAATTTACAATGAGCAGTTCTTC
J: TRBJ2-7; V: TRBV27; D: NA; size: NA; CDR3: CASGRDSSYEQYF; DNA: TGTGCCAGCGGTCGCGACAGCTCCTACGAGCAGTACTTC
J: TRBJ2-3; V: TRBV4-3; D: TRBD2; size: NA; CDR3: CASSQDKLAGTSTDTQYF; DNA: TGCGCCAGCAGCCAAGATAAGCTAGCGGGAACTAGCACAGATACGCAGTATTTT
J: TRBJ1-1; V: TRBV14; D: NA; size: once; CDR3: CASSLRTAYTEAFF; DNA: TGTGCCAGCAGCCTACGGACTGCCTACACTGAAGCTTTCTTT
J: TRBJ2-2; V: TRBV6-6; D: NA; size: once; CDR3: CASMWGRTGELFF; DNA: TGTGCCAGCATGTGGGGGCGGACCGGGGAGCTGTTTTTT
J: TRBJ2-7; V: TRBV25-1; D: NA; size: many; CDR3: CASSDRGSAYEQYF; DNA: TGTGCCAGCAGTGACCGTGGATCAGCCTACGAGCAGTACTTC
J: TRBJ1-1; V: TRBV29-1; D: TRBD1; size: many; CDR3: CSVVTGAEAFF; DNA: TGCAGCGTTGTGACAGGGGCTGAAGCTTTCTTT
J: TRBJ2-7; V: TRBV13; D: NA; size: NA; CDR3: CAGSLELVQYF; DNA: TGTGCCGGCAGCTTAGAGTTGGTGCAGTACTTC